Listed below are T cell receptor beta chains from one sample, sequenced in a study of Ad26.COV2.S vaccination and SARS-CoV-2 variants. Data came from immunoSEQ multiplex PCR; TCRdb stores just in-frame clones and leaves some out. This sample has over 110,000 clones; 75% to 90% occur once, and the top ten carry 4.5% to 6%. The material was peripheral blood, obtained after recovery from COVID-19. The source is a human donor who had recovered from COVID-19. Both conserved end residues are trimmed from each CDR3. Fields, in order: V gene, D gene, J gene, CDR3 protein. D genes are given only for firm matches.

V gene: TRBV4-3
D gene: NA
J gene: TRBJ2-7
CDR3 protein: ASSQEASSSYEQY

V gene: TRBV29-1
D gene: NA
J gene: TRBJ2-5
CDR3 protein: SVAPPNREPQETQY

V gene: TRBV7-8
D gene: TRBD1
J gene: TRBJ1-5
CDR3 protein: ASSSDRAQPQH

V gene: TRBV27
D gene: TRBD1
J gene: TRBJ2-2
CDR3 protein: ASSPGDRYTGELF

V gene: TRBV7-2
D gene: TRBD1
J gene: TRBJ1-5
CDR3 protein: ASSRGTGGRDQPQH

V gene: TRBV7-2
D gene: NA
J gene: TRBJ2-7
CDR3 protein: ASRTAPGRMSSYEQY

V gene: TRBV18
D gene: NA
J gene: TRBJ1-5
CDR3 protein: ASSPLRQNVQH

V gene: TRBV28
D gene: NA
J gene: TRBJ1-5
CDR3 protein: ASRKTGLQPQH

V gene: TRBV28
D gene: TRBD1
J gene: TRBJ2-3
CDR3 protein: ASGSTGPADTQY

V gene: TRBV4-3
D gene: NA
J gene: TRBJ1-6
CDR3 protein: ASSQDPSSYNSPLH

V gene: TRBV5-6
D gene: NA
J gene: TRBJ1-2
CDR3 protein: ASSLISQGANYGYT

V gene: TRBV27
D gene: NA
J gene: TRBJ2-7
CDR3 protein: ASSPQGGEQY

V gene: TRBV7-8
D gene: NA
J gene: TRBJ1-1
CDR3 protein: AACRVAGNTEAF

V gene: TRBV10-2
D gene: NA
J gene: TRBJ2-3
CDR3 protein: ASSGDTQY

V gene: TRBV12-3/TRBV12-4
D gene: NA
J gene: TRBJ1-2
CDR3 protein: ASRLGALGYT

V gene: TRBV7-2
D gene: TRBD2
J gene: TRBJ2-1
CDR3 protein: ASSPDSGGTYNEQF

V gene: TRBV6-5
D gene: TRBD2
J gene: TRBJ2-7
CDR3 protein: ASSYPGGAPIEQY

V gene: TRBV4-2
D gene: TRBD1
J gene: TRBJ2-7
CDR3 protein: ASSQDIVETGFFYEQY

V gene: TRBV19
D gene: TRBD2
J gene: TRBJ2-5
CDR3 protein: ASSTRPGLGYNQETQY

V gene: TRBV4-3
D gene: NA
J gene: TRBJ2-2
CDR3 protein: ASSQVTPGHGELF

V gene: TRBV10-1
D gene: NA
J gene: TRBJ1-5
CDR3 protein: ASSEGNQPQH

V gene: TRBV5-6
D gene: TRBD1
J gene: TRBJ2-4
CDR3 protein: ASSHRQGISNIQY

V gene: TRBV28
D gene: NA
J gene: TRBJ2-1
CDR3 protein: ASSLKWQGRADEQF

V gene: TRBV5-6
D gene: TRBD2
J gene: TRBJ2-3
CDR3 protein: ASTFLGLAGGYTQY

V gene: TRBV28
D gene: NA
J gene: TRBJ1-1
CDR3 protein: ASSFGQNTEAF

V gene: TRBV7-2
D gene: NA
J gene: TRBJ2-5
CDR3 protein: ASSFDVLGEGY

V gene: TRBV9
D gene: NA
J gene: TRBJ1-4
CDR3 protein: ASSVEQTNEKLF

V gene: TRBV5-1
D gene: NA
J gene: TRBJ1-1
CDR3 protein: ASSGGSSLGNTEAF

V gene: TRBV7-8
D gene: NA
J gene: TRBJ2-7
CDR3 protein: ASSSTSYEQY

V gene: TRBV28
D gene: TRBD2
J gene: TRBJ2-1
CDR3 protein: ASSLLASGGKYNEQF

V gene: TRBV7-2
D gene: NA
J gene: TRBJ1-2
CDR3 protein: ASSSYRDYGYT

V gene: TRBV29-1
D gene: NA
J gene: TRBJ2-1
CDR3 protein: SVDVHEQF

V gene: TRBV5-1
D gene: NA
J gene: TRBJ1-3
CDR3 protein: ASSSAASGNTIY

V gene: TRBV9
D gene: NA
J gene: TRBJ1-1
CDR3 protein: ASSVASQGGSTEAF

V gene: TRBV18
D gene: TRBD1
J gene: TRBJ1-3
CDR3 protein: ASSLGTGGSGNTIY

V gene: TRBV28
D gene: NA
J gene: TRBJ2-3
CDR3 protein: ASSPSLSRWGPSSTDTQY

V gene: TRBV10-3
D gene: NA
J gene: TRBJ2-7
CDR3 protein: AISSPDHVSYEQY

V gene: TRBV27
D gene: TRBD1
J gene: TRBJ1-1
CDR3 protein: ASSLETGDTEAF

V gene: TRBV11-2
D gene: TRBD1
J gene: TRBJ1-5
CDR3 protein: ASSLGQASNQPQH

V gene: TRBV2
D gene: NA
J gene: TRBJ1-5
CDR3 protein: ASSEAFEGQPQH

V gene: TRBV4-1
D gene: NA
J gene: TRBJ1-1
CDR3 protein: ASSQVGGNTEAF

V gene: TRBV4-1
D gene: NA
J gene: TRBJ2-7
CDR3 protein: ASSQGESTEQY

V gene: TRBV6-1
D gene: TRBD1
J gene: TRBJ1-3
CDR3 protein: ASSERGQAINTIY

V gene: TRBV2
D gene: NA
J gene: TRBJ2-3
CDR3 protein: ASRLVLGSTDTQY

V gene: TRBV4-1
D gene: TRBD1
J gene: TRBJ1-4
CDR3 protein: ASSQGLLQGASTNEKLF

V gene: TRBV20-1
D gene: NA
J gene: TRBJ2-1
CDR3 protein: SASAGKRSYNEQF

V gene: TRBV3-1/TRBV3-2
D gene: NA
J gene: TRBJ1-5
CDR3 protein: ASRRRVLSNQPQH

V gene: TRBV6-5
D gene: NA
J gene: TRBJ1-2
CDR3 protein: ASSSSGQHTYYGYT

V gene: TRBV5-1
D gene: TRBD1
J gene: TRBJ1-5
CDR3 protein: ASGGWTGVDNSNQPQH

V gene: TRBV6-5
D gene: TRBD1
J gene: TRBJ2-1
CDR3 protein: ASTLTGTGDNEQF